The following is a T cell receptor (beta chain) sequence with its context. Its antigen is still unknown. The input lacks base qualities; no much larger clone sits a single base away. The method behind the library was the immunoSEQ multiplex PCR assay. In most patients, genomic DNA was isolated using the Qiagen DNeasy Blood and Tissue Kit and sent frozen to Adaptive Biotechnologies for TCR sequencing. Adaptive Biotechnologies carried out high-throughput TCR-beta CDR3 sequencing of genomic DNA for most patients. The source study handled its data this way. Adaptive's ImmunoSEQ software was the source of the TCR sequencing data for 15 to 20 patients, while a few other patients were processed with MiXCR and VDJtools. To correct CD4 versus CD8 sorting errors, any sequence found in both subsets at a frequency ratio below 5:1 was removed. CDR3 nucleotide sequences shared by donor and recipient were removed because the origin of these sequences could not be assigned. To be classed as alloreactive, a clone needed at least 2-fold expansion over unstimulated cells and a minimum CFSE-low frequency of 0.002% (template counts) or 0.001% (read counts). A clone was considered mappable if detected in the sequenced pre-transplant spleen, lymph node, or MLR CFSE-low populations of the donor or recipient. Cumulative frequency of alloreactive clones was calculated as a percentage of all sequences weighted by copy number. Here the immuneACCESS table is served through TCRdb, limited to in-frame sequences with V and J called. Missing clones are a known gap in these copies; in checked studies unresolved V genes cover under half, and the rest lacks a known reason. V and J calls and clone size are as listed in that table; D and trimming were resolved from the DNA. This sample gives more than 85,000 clones in total; roughly 80% of them show up just once. The ten largest account for 0.75% to 0.85% of the sample.

The time point tag for this specimen amounts to: cells obtained before transplantation from donor or recipient. CD3+CD4+ and CD3+CD8+ populations were FACS-sorted from unstimulated pre-transplant donor and recipient cells taken from spleen or lymph nodes. V sheds 3 bases and J sheds 1 base, leaving 7 bases between their ends. CDR1 and CDR2 are drawn from the germline V gene (reference sequence): SGHNT, YYREEE. The CDR3 runs 13 residues from the cysteine to the phenylalanine. The retained sequence is limited to the CDR3, 39 bases, with the frame set at the first base. This record comes from a study of graft-versus-host responses after intestinal transplantation (dated by TCRdb to the early 2020s). A note on the overall study: The transplants that recipients got were multivisceral, liver-intestinal, or isolated intestinal. To identify alloreactive clones, pre-transplant mixed lymphocyte reaction products were sequenced and then compared with unstimulated pre-transplant donor and recipient T cells. Rather than going through the commercial service, samples from a few later patients were sequenced in-house on an Illumina MiSeq and processed with MiXCR. Donor T cell macrochimerism was defined as a peak of at least 4% donor T cells among recipient peripheral blood mononuclear cells. A cohort of roughly 25 intestinal transplant recipients, including one retransplant, was enrolled, and 3 patients lacking pretransplant specimens were excluded. Bulk TCR-beta CDR3 sequencing was used to track graft-versus-host and host-versus-graft alloreactive T cell clones in the graft, circulation and bone marrow after intestinal transplantation. Every recipient was given anti-thymocyte globulin induction, then maintenance tacrolimus and steroids for about three years.

Broad study findings and their caveats: Patients with donor T cell macrochimerism had high GvH to HvG T cell clonal ratios in their allografts. GvH clones were detected in recipient bone marrow, and some of these GvH clones were observed earlier in ileal mucosa or blood, consistent with an intestinal mucosal origin. Early after transplant, peak levels of circulating GvH clones were associated with declines in HvG clones. The relatively low number and heterogeneity of intestinal transplant patients limited the conclusions.

The sample in question was unstimulated CD4+ T cells sorted from spleen or lymph node cells, obtained before intestinal transplant. The chain is encoded by TRBV5-4 joined to TRBJ1-1; too little of a D gene remains to name it. This TCR came from a human donor who received an intestinal transplant. The DNA reads as follows: TGTGCCAGCAGCTCCGACTGGAACACTGAAGCTTTCTTT. Its coded protein is CASSSDWNTEAFF.